This TCR beta chain was observed in a study of blood T cells in healthy people across ages. General study findings and limits: Long-lived donors carried more naive CD4+ cells and greater diversity than aged donors.

Sample-barcoded 5' priming and a J-beta primer mix drove a second PCR of 7 to 11 cycles. TCRdb fed the 5' RACE reads into MiXCR, producing one record per CDR3 protein. The data hold approximately 880,000 distinct CDR3 sequences, with 45% to 50% observed a single time. V was shortened by 6 bases and J by 2 bases, with 14 bases between the two germline ends. This CDR3 contains 15 residues. Donors were systemically healthy Caucasian individuals from Russia aged about 6 to 95 years. Collection of about 9.4 milliliters of peripheral blood was performed for each donor. As regards this clonotype: Its antigen is undetermined.

This clonotype was sampled from a man under 40 in good health. This sequence joins TRBV12-3 or TRBV12-4 and TRBJ2-1; possible D gene TRBD2, 5 bases. Sequenced: blood. This CDR3 reads CASSPGGPPYNEQFF. CDR3 DNA sequence: TGTGCCAGCAGCCCGGGCGGGCCCCCCTACAATGAGCAGTTCTTC.